The entry below gives a single TCR beta chain sequence along with its context. This specimen comes from a study of blood T cells in healthy people across ages. Through a sample-barcoded 5' primer and a J-beta primer mix, a second PCR was run for roughly 6 to 11 cycles. Per-sample output comprised a minimum of 2.5 million paired-end reads containing CDR3. TCRdb used MiXCR to reprocess the 5' RACE reads, holding one entry per CDR3 protein. Among just under 900,000 distinct CDR3 sequences listed, 29% were seen once. This CDR3 is built from 14 residues. Losses at the gene ends were 4 bases for V and 9 bases for J; bases not matched to a gene: 8. CDR1 and CDR2 from the germline V gene are SGHAT and FQNNGV.

This sequence was found in an elderly woman in good health. The material sequenced was blood. This sequence joins TRBV11-2 and TRBJ2-1, with 8 bases aligning to TRBD1. CDR3 sequence reads: CASSSIQGAFEQFF. DNA of the CDR3: TGTGCCAGCAGCTCGATCCAGGGGGCCTTTGAGCAGTTCTTC.